Below, 24 T cell receptor beta chains from the same sample are listed, as sequenced in a study of cytomegalovirus exposure and HLA in healthy donors. The primer mix had 60 Vbeta and 13 Jbeta primers. Assay: immunoSEQ multiplex PCR; the TCRdb copy retains only in-frame clones and omits some. The repertoire includes around 130,000 clones, over 60% of them detected once, and roughly 2% sits in the top ten. Sequencing input: PBMCs. Every receptor here comes from a man aged 18-30 years in good health and CMV-seronegative.

The table lists this clone with a few counts. This chain joins TRBV5-1 and TRBJ1-1; possible D gene TRBD1, 5 bases. Germline V gene lookup returns CDR1 SGHRS and CDR2 YFSETQ. V lost 5 bases and J lost 4, with 18 bases in between. CDR3 size: 15 residues. This CDR3 is CASRMGGSLSTEAFF. The CDR3 nucleotides read TGCGCCAGCAGAATGGGGGGGAGTCTGAGCACTGAAGCTTTCTTT.

V usage is TRBV6-1 and J usage is TRBJ2-1, with D hard to call. CDR3 size: 15 residues. CDR1 and CDR2 from the germline V gene are MNHNS and SASEGT. Trimming cost V 0 bases and J 2 bases, with 8 bases left between them. CDR3 bases: TGTGCCAGCAGTGAAGCAACGAGGCCCTACAATGAGCAGTTCTTC. This translates into CASSEATRPYNEQFF.

The chain is built from TRBV5-5 and TRBJ2-2, with D possibly TRBD2 on 6 matching bases. Trimming took 0 bases from V and 4 from J, leaving 16 bases between them. CDR3 size: 17 residues. CDR1 SGHKS and CDR2 YYEKEE come from the germline V gene (reference sequence). The chain's CDR3 is CASSLGVGGFGTGELFF. CDR3 nucleotide sequence: TGTGCCAGCAGCTTGGGAGTGGGGGGATTCGGCACCGGGGAGCTGTTTTTT.

CDR3 amino acids: CAWSGGLSYEQYF. The DNA of the CDR3 is TGTGCCTGGAGTGGGGGACTCTCCTACGAGCAGTACTTC. The chain carries TRBV30 and TRBJ2-5; D is possibly TRBD2 (6 bases). The J call may be incorrect, as the DNA end agrees better with TRBJ2-7. The CDR3 has 13 residues. Germline V gene lookup returns CDR1 GTSNPN and CDR2 SVGIG (reference sequence).

The V gene is TRBV11-3, the J gene TRBJ2-2; TRBD2 might be the D (5 bases). Germline V lookup: CDR1 SGHNT, CDR2 YENEEA. Trimming shortened V by 3 bases and J by 3 bases, and 11 bases separated the two germline ends. This CDR3 has 15 residues. The CDR3 sequence is CASSFWGAHTGELFF. DNA for the CDR3: TGTGCCAGCAGCTTCTGGGGAGCCCACACCGGGGAGCTGTTTTTT.

V gene TRBV6-5 combines with J gene TRBJ2-1; 8 nucleotides align to TRBD1. The CDR3 consists of 14 residues. Germline V lookup: CDR1 MNHEY, CDR2 SVGAGI. V was clipped by 7 bases and J by 4 bases; unmatched bases: 6. This CDR3 reads CASTDREVYNEQFF. In nucleotides, the CDR3 is TGTGCCAGCACGGACAGGGAGGTGTACAATGAGCAGTTCTTC.

The J gene is TRBJ1-6, the V gene TRBV5-1; 9 bases are a match to TRBD1. V dropped 3 bases and J dropped 7; count of bases not matched to a gene: 8. The V gene's germline CDR1 is SGHRS and CDR2 YFSETQ. CDR3 length equals 16 residues. The CDR3 loop reads CASSSTPGQGNSPLHF. The CDR3 DNA follows: TGCGCCAGCAGCTCGACACCGGGACAGGGCAATTCACCCCTCCACTTT.

This clone was counted between two and nine times. The chain recombines TRBV5-4 with TRBJ1-4, with a tentative D call TRBD1 (5 bases). V lost 2 bases, J lost 8 bases, and 13 bases lay in between. Germline V CDR1 and CDR2: SGHNT, YYREEE (reference sequence). The CDR3 loop spans 14 amino acids. The CDR3 DNA is TGTGCCAGCAGCTTCGGGCAGGGAAGAGAAAAACTGTTTTTT. This gives the protein CASSFGQGREKLFF. Full variable domain (rest looked up from reference TRBV5-4 and TRBJ1-4): ETGVTQSPTHLIKTRGQQVTLRCSSQSGHNTVSWYQQALGQGPQFIFQYYREEENGRGNFPPRFSGLQFPNYSSELNVNALELDDSALYLCASSFGQGREKLFFGSGTQLSVL.

The V and J genes are TRBV27 and TRBJ1-1; possible D gene TRBD1, 6 bases. V was pared by 5 bases and J by 2 bases, with 18 bases between. The CDR3 spans 16 residues. Per germline, CDR1 MNHEY and CDR2 SMNVEV (reference sequence). Here the CDR3 reads CASSPLGGRTNTEAFF. CDR3 nucleotide sequence: TGTGCCAGCAGTCCCCTGGGGGGGCGGACTAACACTGAAGCTTTCTTT.

The V and J genes are TRBV6-5 and TRBJ2-5; no firm D call. Near its end, the DNA agrees better with TRBJ2-7, so the J call may be wrong. The germline gives CDR1 MNHEY, CDR2 SVGAGI. CDR3 size: 13 residues. The CDR3 loop is CASRVSLSYEQYF. CDR3 DNA sequence: TGTGCCAGCAGAGTCTCCCTCTCCTACGAGCAGTACTTC.

The chain combines TRBV6-5 with TRBJ1-6; D is possibly TRBD1 (6 bases). Trimming removed 4 bases from V and 4 bases from J, with 8 bases in between. The germline CDR1 and CDR2 sequences are MNHEY and SVGAGI. This CDR3 is 14 amino acids long. CDR3 loop: CASSWTAYNSPLHF. The DNA of the CDR3 is TGTGCCAGCAGTTGGACAGCATATAATTCACCCCTCCACTTT.

The genes are TRBV30 and TRBJ2-6; 7 nucleotides line up with TRBD1. This CDR3 is 18 amino acids long. V was clipped by 3 bases and J by 0 bases; unmatched bases: 11. Germline V gene lookup returns CDR1 GTSNPN and CDR2 SVGIG (reference sequence). CDR3 sequence (DNA): TGTGCCTGGAGAGTAAAGGGGACAGCGCACTCTGGGGCCAACGTCCTGACTTTC. Amino acid sequence: CAWRVKGTAHSGANVLTF.

Here the CDR3 reads CATSRQGNSPLHF. The CDR3 nucleotides read TGTGCCACCAGTAGACAGGGTAATTCACCCCTCCACTTT. This chain connects TRBV15 to TRBJ1-6; 7 nucleotides agree with TRBD1. Germline V gene data show CDR1 as LNHNV and CDR2 as YYDKDF (reference sequence). This CDR3 has 13 residues. After removal of 6 bases from V and 6 bases from J, the junction contained 2 bases not matched to a gene.

The table lists this clone with a few counts. This chain links TRBV6-4 with TRBJ2-1, with a tentative D call TRBD2 (7 bases). V lost 2 bases and J lost 8, with 16 bases in between. The CDR3 covers 15 residues. The V gene's germline CDR1 is MRHNA and CDR2 SNTAGT. The CDR3 bases are TGTGCCAGCAGTGACGGATCACGGGGGGCTCATGAGCAGTTCTTC. Its translation is CASSDGSRGAHEQFF.

Points on this clone: The junction and the germline gene differ at one end; a read error may be behind it. The chain has TRBV12-5 and TRBJ2-1; 9 nucleotides align to TRBD2. The germline CDR1 and CDR2 sequences are LGHNT and FRNRAP. The CDR3 runs to 16 residues. CDR3 in amino acids: CAGGLVAGVSYNEQFF. The CDR3 DNA reads TGTGCTGGTGGTTTGGTAGCGGGAGTATCCTACAATGAGCAGTTCTTC. The variable domain in full, completed from reference TRBV12-5 and TRBJ2-1, reads DARVTQTPRHKVTEMGQEVTMRCQPILGHNTVFWYRQTMMQGLELLAYFRNRAPLDDSGMPKDRFSAEMPDATLATLKIQPSEPRDSAVYFCAGGLVAGVSYNEQFFGPGTRLTVL.

The gene calls are TRBV5-1 and TRBJ1-3; 8 bases align to TRBD1. CDR1 is SGHRS, CDR2 YFSETQ, per germline. V gave up 4 bases and J gave up 2 bases; unmatched junction bases: 8. CDR3 length: 16 residues. The CDR3 DNA reads TGCGCCAGCAGCCCGGGACAGGTGGGCGCTGGAAACACCATATATTTT. It codes for CASSPGQVGAGNTIYF.

The rearrangement uses TRBV11-2 and TRBJ2-1; 15 nucleotides agree with TRBD2. After removal of 3 bases from V and 7 bases from J, the junction contained 4 bases not matched to a gene. Germline CDR1 reads SGHAT; CDR2 reads FQNNGV. The CDR3 contains 16 residues. The CDR3 loop is CASSLGTSGRRNEQFF. The CDR3 coding sequence is TGTGCCAGCAGCTTGGGGACTAGCGGGAGGCGAAATGAGCAGTTCTTC.

There are a few counts of this clone. V usage is TRBV7-2 and J usage is TRBJ1-1, with TRBD1 matching 7 bases. Trimming at V came to 5 bases and at J to 8 bases, leaving 2 bases not matched to a gene. Per the germline V gene, CDR1 is SGHTA and CDR2 is FQGNSA. This CDR3 comprises 11 residues. The CDR3 region is CASSQGQEAFF. The CDR3, as DNA: TGTGCCAGCAGCCAGGGACAGGAAGCTTTCTTT.

The rearrangement uses TRBV7-9 and TRBJ2-7, with TRBD2 matching 8 bases. The J segment lost 6 bases and the V segment lost 1 base, leaving 8 bases of the junction unmatched. The germline V gene encodes CDR1 SEHNR and CDR2 FQNEAQ (reference sequence). The CDR3 spans 15 residues. The CDR3 bases are TGTGCCAGCAGCTTAGGAGGGGGACTAGTCCTCGAGCAGTACTTC. It yields the protein CASSLGGGLVLEQYF.

The chain links TRBV6-5 to TRBJ2-7; the match to TRBD1 covers 9 bases. After removal of 6 bases from V and 0 bases from J, the junction contained 6 bases not matched to a gene. CDR3 size: 15 residues. Germline CDR1 MNHEY, CDR2 SVGAGI. CDR3 in amino acids: CASRRDRDSSYEQYF. The CDR3 nucleotides are TGTGCCAGCAGGAGGGACAGGGACAGCTCCTACGAGCAGTACTTC.

V usage is TRBV6-5 and J usage is TRBJ1-4; 7 bases fit TRBD1. Trimming took 2 bases from V and 5 from J; bases not matched to a gene: 5. The CDR3 has 15 residues. In germline, CDR1 is MNHEY, CDR2 SVGAGI. The CDR3: CASSYVGTVNEKLFF. The CDR3 bases are TGTGCCAGCAGTTACGTCGGGACAGTGAATGAAAAACTGTTTTTT.

The V and J genes are TRBV29-1 and TRBJ1-1; TRBD1 matches 8 bases. From germline, CDR1 is SQVTM and CDR2 ANQGSEA. J was trimmed by 1 base and V by 7 bases; bases with no gene match: 5. CDR3 length: 13 residues. As DNA, the CDR3 is TGCAGCGCTAGGACAGGGACGAACACTGAAGCTTTCTTT. Its protein product is CSARTGTNTEAFF.

The chain combines TRBV9 with TRBJ2-2, with TRBD1 identical over 8 bases. Germline V gives CDR1 SGDLS, CDR2 YYNGEE. This CDR3 is 17 amino acids long. The V gene end was trimmed by 3 bases and the J gene end by 4 bases; junction bases not matched to a gene: 11. The DNA of the CDR3 is TGTGCCAGCAGCGAGACCCCGACAGGGGAGAGCACCGGGGAGCTGTTTTTT. It specifies CASSETPTGESTGELFF. The variable domain in full, completed from reference TRBV9 and TRBJ2-2, reads DSGVTQTPKHLITATGQRVTLRCSPRSGDLSVYWYQQSLDQGLQFLIQYYNGEERAKGNILERFSAQQFPDLHSELNLSSLELGDSALYFCASSETPTGESTGELFFGEGSRLTVL.

J is TRBJ2-5 and V is TRBV9, with TRBD2 as a possible D gene (5 bases). Trimming removed 0 bases from V and 3 bases from J, with 9 bases in between. Germline V gene lookup returns CDR1 SGDLS and CDR2 YYNGEE. This CDR3 spans 14 amino acids. CDR3 region: CASSVAGLEETQYF. For the CDR3, the DNA is TGTGCCAGCAGCGTAGCGGGGTTAGAAGAGACCCAGTACTTC. Drawing the rest from reference TRBV9 and TRBJ2-5, the complete variable domain is DSGVTQTPKHLITATGQRVTLRCSPRSGDLSVYWYQQSLDQGLQFLIQYYNGEERAKGNILERFSAQQFPDLHSELNLSSLELGDSALYFCASSVAGLEETQYFGPGTRLLVL.